This T cell receptor beta chain originates from a study of T cell responses to AZD1222 COVID-19 vaccine. Regarding the study as a whole: Sampling that yielded the repertoires occurred only after the peak T cell response. Seropositive AZD1222 recipients at baseline numbered only 5 or 6. Following two doses of AZD1222, Spike-specific TCR breadth and depth rose.

Regarding this clone: Its cognate antigen is unknown.

Clones were read by immunoSEQ multiplex PCR, and TCRdb kept only the in-frame ones, dropping some. The table lists roughly 70,000 clones, roughly 88% of them singletons. V lost 6 bases and J lost 8, with 14 bases in between. CDR3 size: 13 residues. Germline-derived CDR1 and CDR2 are MNHEY and SVGAGI. The chain recombines TRBV6-5 with TRBJ2-1; a possible D gene is TRBD2 (7 bases). Here the sequenced sample was peripheral blood, taken on day 0 of AZD1222 vaccination. This clonotype originated in an adult in good health. CDR3 DNA sequence: TGTGCCAGCAGCTCGGGGGGCGTAGATGAGCAGTTCTTC. This encodes CASSSGGVDEQFF.